The 15 T cell receptor beta chains below were found in one sample sequenced in a study of naive and memory T cell subsets. A UMI-containing oligonucleotide was joined by 3' ligation to the TCR cDNA template. Amplification of ligated cDNA took four PCR rounds with SP2 and nested alpha and beta constant primers. TCRdb reprocessed the 5' RACE reads with MiXCR, giving one entry per CDR3 protein. The sample yields tens of thousands of distinct CDR3 sequences, 8% seen once. The source is a female donor in good health.

J is TRBJ2-3 and V is TRBV6-5, with D possibly TRBD2 on 5 matching bases. There are 15 residues in the CDR3. Germline-derived CDR1 and CDR2 are MNHEY and SVGAGI. The V gene lost 2 bases and the J gene lost 1 base, with 10 bases spanning the gap. For the CDR3, the DNA is TGTGCCAGCAGTTACGGGCGGGCTGGCACAGATACGCAGTATTTT. Amino acids: CASSYGRAGTDTQYF.

This clonotype was seen a handful of times. The J gene is TRBJ2-7, the V gene TRBV19; D is possibly TRBD1 (5 bases). With 10 bases removed from V and 2 bases from J, the gap between germline ends came to 18 bases. The CDR3 is 14 amino acids. Germline lookup yields CDR1 LNHDA and CDR2 SQIVND (reference sequence). CDR3: CATMGADTTYEQYF. CDR3 nucleotide sequence: TGTGCCACCATGGGTGCGGACACCACCTACGAGCAGTACTTC.

This clonotype was seen at least ten times. V and J are TRBV20-1 and TRBJ1-5, with D tentatively TRBD1 (5 bases). Trimming stripped 3 bases from V and 2 bases from J, with 11 bases between. This CDR3 spans 14 amino acids. The germline V gene encodes CDR1 DFQATT and CDR2 SNEGSKA (reference sequence). Written as DNA, the CDR3 is TGCAGTGCTAGTCTGAGGGGAGGCAATCAGCCCCAGCATTTT. Amino acid sequence: CSASLRGGNQPQHF.

Ten or more counts support this clonotype. V and J are TRBV9 and TRBJ2-2, with 13 bases lining up with TRBD2. Trimming took 4 bases from V and 4 from J; bases not matched to a gene: 4. The CDR3 sequence is 16 residues long. CDR1 and CDR2 from the germline V gene are SGDLS and YYNGEE. For the CDR3, the DNA is TGTGCCAGCAGCCTTCGGACTAGCGGGAGCACCGGGGAGCTGTTTTTT. Translated: CASSLRTSGSTGELFF.

The rearrangement links TRBV29-1 to TRBJ1-1, with D perhaps TRBD1 (6 bases). CDR1 SQVTM and CDR2 ANQGSEA come from the germline V gene. This CDR3 has 13 amino acids. Trimming took off 6 bases at V and 1 base at J, with 12 bases between the two ends. In DNA form, the CDR3 reads TGCAGCGTCACAGGGCATGAGAACACTGAAGCTTTCTTT. Amino acid sequence: CSVTGHENTEAFF.

This clonotype occurred many times. The chain links TRBV27 to TRBJ1-2, with a weak D call TRBD1 (6 bases). Germline-derived CDR1 and CDR2 are MNHEY and SMNVEV (reference sequence). V lost 4 bases and J lost 0, with 24 bases in between. CDR3 length equals 19 residues. In nucleotides, the CDR3 is TGTGCCAGCAGTTCGTTTTCCAATTTTCAAGGGGGAGCTAACTATGGCTACACCTTC. It codes for CASSSFSNFQGGANYGYTF.

This clonotype was found a few times. V and J are TRBV2 and TRBJ2-3; possibly TRBD1 for D (5 bases). Germline V lookup: CDR1 SNHLY, CDR2 FYNNEI. CDR3 length: 14 amino acids. Trimming removed 6 bases from V and 5 bases from J, with 15 bases in between. The CDR3 loop is CASRPAAQGDTQYF. Written as DNA, the CDR3 is TGTGCCAGCAGACCGGCAGCCCAGGGAGATACGCAGTATTTT.

This sequence joins TRBV7-2 and TRBJ2-1, with TRBD2 matching 10 bases. CDR1 and CDR2 (germline): SGHTA, FQGNSA. The J segment lost 0 bases and the V segment lost 6 bases, leaving 5 bases of the junction unmatched. This CDR3 has 16 residues. The CDR3 protein is CASRRSSGGSYNEQFF. The CDR3 DNA reads TGTGCCAGCAGGCGGTCTAGCGGGGGCTCCTACAATGAGCAGTTCTTC.

The V and J genes are TRBV2 and TRBJ2-5, with D unclear. With 7 bases removed from V and 3 bases from J, the gap between germline ends came to 9 bases. The CDR3 is made up of 12 amino acids. Germline assignment: CDR1 SNHLY and CDR2 FYNNEI. The CDR3 loop reads CASKTGKETQYF. The CDR3 nucleotides read TGTGCCAGCAAGACTGGGAAAGAGACCCAGTACTTC.

Ten or more counts support this clonotype. The V gene is TRBV25-1, the J gene TRBJ1-6, with 7 bases matching TRBD1. Germline V lookup: CDR1 MGHDK, CDR2 SYGVNS. The CDR3 totals 14 residues. The V segment lost 4 bases and the J segment 7 bases; nucleotides outside the gene matches: 4. The CDR3 DNA sequence: TGTGCCAGCAGTGGGACAGGCAGGAATTCACCCCTCCACTTT. Its translation is CASSGTGRNSPLHF.

This clonotype was counted ten times or more. The V and J genes are TRBV7-6 and TRBJ1-1, with D unclear. V lost 1 base and J 1 base, leaving 7 bases between the germline ends. Germline-derived CDR1 and CDR2 are SGHVS and FNYEAQ. This CDR3 spans 14 amino acids. The CDR3, as DNA: TGTGCCAGCAGCTTAGGAGGACCGAACACTGAAGCTTTCTTT. It yields the protein CASSLGGPNTEAFF.

This clonotype was seen more than once but under ten times. The rearrangement links TRBV6-2 or TRBV6-3 to TRBJ2-1; D might be TRBD2 (6 bases). Germline CDR1 is MNHEY and CDR2 is SVGEGT. Trimming shortened V by 2 bases and J by 0 bases, and 8 bases separated the two germline ends. The CDR3 spans 15 residues. The CDR3 DNA is TGTGCCAGCAGTTACGGGGGGAGCTCCTACAATGAGCAGTTCTTC. Translated: CASSYGGSSYNEQFF.

This clonotype has a count of ten or more. CDR3 loop: CASSDGTGWENTEAFF. For the CDR3, the DNA is TGTGCCAGCAGTGACGGGACAGGGTGGGAGAACACTGAAGCTTTCTTT. The V gene is TRBV6-6, the J gene TRBJ1-1, with 9 bases fitting TRBD1. The CDR3 sequence is 16 residues long. Trimming cost V 5 bases and J 1 base; bases outside gene matches: 8. The germline V gene has CDR1 MNHNY and CDR2 SVGAGI (reference sequence).

V gene TRBV12-3 or TRBV12-4 combines with J gene TRBJ1-1, with D possibly matching TRBD1 (6 bases). Between the trimmed V and J ends, which lost 5 bases and 6 bases, there was a span of 19 bases. The CDR3 sequence is 15 residues long. The CDR3 reads CASSPWGQGTPEAFF. In DNA, the CDR3 is TGTGCCAGCAGTCCGTGGGGGCAGGGGACCCCTGAAGCTTTCTTT.

This clonotype has a handful of counts. This chain connects TRBV6-5 to TRBJ2-4; TRBD1 matches at 9 bases. Germline V gives CDR1 MNHEY, CDR2 SVGAGI. The CDR3 is made up of 17 amino acids. The junction had 4 bases not matched to a gene; V was cut back by 0 bases and J by 1 base. CDR3 sequence reads: CASSYSGTGRAKNIQYF. The CDR3 DNA reads TGTGCCAGCAGTTACTCAGGGACAGGGAGGGCCAAAAACATTCAGTACTTC.